The T cell receptor (beta chain) described here comes from a study of shared clonotypes between healthy human individuals. Study-level information: Per-donor plates numbered three CD4 naive, three CD4 memory, two CD8 naive and one CD8 memory.

Sequenced by immunoSEQ multiplex PCR; TCRdb stores in-frame clones only, minus some. This sample has 2.3 million or so clones, with over 90% found just once. V dropped 5 bases and J dropped 4; count of bases not matched to a gene: 7. This CDR3 is built from 14 residues. CDR1 is SGHTA and CDR2 is FQGTGA in the germline V gene. The chain links TRBV7-3 to TRBJ1-2; 7 nucleotides line up with TRBD1. This clonotype was obtained from a young man in good health. Some clones in this sample may be carry-over from other donors' samples. The sample taken for sequencing was naive CD4+ T cells from PBMCs. Subset here: CD45RA+ positively selected. CDR3 in DNA: TGTGCCAGCAGCCCGGGACAGTTTAGCTATGGCTACACCTTC. Residues: CASSPGQFSYGYTF.